This TCR beta chain was captured by sequencing in a study of T cell repertoires in cytomegalovirus infection. Looking at the study overall: HLA-B-restricted CMV epitopes that are well studied were used alongside recently identified HLA-C-restricted ones. Both a matching HLA type and CMV infection were indicated by public TCR beta signatures. General study findings and limits: There were HLA-C-restricted CMV-specific TCR beta clonotypes dominating the ex vivo response.

TCRdb re-analysed the reads in MiXCR, keeping a single row per CDR3 protein. The sample lists 110,000 or so distinct CDR3 sequences, around 29% occurring once. This clonotype appeared many times. No antigen is known for it. CDR1 and CDR2 (germline): MNHEY, SVGAGI. This CDR3 has 15 amino acids. Trimming removed 0 bases at V and 7 bases at J, with 15 bases between. The chain links TRBV6-5 to TRBJ1-2; D possibly corresponds to TRBD1 (6 bases). The sequencing used CD8+ T cells from cultured PBMCs, collected from culture after CMV antigen stimulation. The receptor was isolated from a human donor in good health (CMV status not recorded). Some clones in this sample may be carry-over from other donors' samples. As DNA, the CDR3 is TGTGCCAGCAGTTACTCGGAACAGGGCTGGGGTGGCTACACCTTC. Translation gives CASSYSEQGWGGYTF.